The T cell receptor (beta chain) under discussion was sequenced for a study of blood T cell repertoires in COVID-19. About the study: Collection of acute and convalescent COVID-19 samples took place in the United States, Italy and Spain.

Original processing notes: Reference gene primer amplification yielded estimated nucleated cell counts. Libraries were prepared by immunoSEQ multiplex PCR; TCRdb keeps only in-frame clonotypes and omits some of them. V, J and clone size were drawn from that table, and D and trimming were deduced from the DNA. The table lists about 42,000 clones, 88% of them singletons. This clone was observed a handful of times. This receptor was taken from a human donor in a cohort sampled during active COVID-19. The sample comprised peripheral blood.

CDR3 loop: CAWGTGFQYWREKLFF. The CDR3 nucleotides read TGTGCCTGGGGGACAGGGTTTCAGTATTGGCGTGAAAAACTGTTTTTT. This chain uses TRBV30 with TRBJ1-4; TRBD1 matches 9 bases. The CDR3 is 16 amino acids. Germline lookup yields CDR1 GTSNPN and CDR2 SVGIG (reference sequence). Trimming at V came to 5 bases and at J to 7 bases, leaving 14 bases not matched to a gene. Filled out from reference TRBV30 and TRBJ1-4, the complete variable domain reads SQTIHQWPATLVQPVGSPLSLECTVEGTSNPNLYWYRQAAGRGLQLLFYSVGIGQISSEVPQNLSASRPQDRQFILSSKKLLLSDSGFYLCAWGTGFQYWREKLFFGSGTQLSVL.